The source of this T cell receptor beta chain is a study of cytomegalovirus exposure and HLA in healthy donors (dated by TCRdb to the late 2010s). Concerning the study at large: An earlier analysis of 587 of the donors reported under 300 Gb of sequence data and some 110 million unique TCR beta sequences obtained from 180 million or so T cells. An early release that covered some 630 HLA-typed donors contained approximately 300 gigabases of sequencing data and tens of millions of unique TCR sequences. Of the approximately 400 genotyped donors, less than 90% were placed in the genetic ancestry cluster associated with self-reported Caucasian donors. The study was designed to test whether signatures of past pathogen exposure could be identified by cataloging public T cell receptors. The study used immunosequencing to profile the T cell repertoires of several hundred subjects and linked those repertoires to cytomegalovirus serostatus. Besides the first cohort of about 730 subjects, a separate validation cohort made up of 120 different subjects was used. To predict cytomegalovirus infection status, the study brought together high-throughput TCR immunosequencing, statistical association of individual TCRs with disease status, and machine learning. To study patterns of TCR occurrence, a later analysis re-analyzed previously published TCR beta repertoires from several hundred donors and added high-resolution HLA genotyping. Rather than drawing on any new phenotypic data, the later analysis identified candidate immune exposures from TCR beta sequences and the way those sequences occurred across donors. An earlier analysis of 450 to 750 of the donors used high-throughput TCR beta sequencing to judge whether each TCR beta V gene segment behaved as functional or pseudogenic. Donor age, sex, ethnicity and CMV serostatus were collected together with the repertoire data. Genome-wide SNP genotypes for about 60% of the roughly 670 donors were used in a later genetic analysis, which treated that subset as a discovery cohort. All discovery cohort repertoires had been generated on a single sequencing platform. HLA typing included class I and class II loci at four-digit resolution. The number of donors typed differed by locus, with 629-630 for A, B, C, DRB1 and DQB1, around 500 for DQA1, 600 to 610 for DPA1, and 472 for DPB1. Because of strong linkage in the cohort, 5 or 6 DR-DQ haplotypes were treated as single units for association and clustering. On average, roughly 200,000 unique TCR beta nucleotide sequences were sequenced per donor among 350 to 400 genotyped donors of the cohort, with 15% to 20% of those sequences being non-productive. What the authors observed across the whole study: Roughly uniform sequencing depth across donors was assumed in presence/absence analyses, although this assumption may not hold. A later genetic analysis reported fewer N-insertions in productive TCRs among donors in an Asian-associated ancestry cluster than the approximately 700-donor mean. In the study, approximately 160 TCR beta chains were listed as associated with cytomegalovirus. V-gene and J-gene trimming of TCR beta chains was associated with a missense DCLRE1C variant in a later genetic analysis, and the association was replicated in an independent cohort. Some IMGT-functional V segments, including TRBV6-2 and TRBV6-3, could not be distinguished by the 87-base-pair reads and were therefore excluded. Correlated functional status among segregating V segments might be attributable to linkage disequilibrium, but an unknown experimental factor could not be ruled out. Because counts were too low, some 17 rarely observed V segments, including chromosome 9 orphons, were excluded from the earlier analysis of 587 of the donors. According to a later analysis, most CMV-associated TCR beta chains appeared to be HLA-restricted, and the HLA associations seemed to be driven largely by CMV exposure. In a later analysis, HLA-associated TCR beta chains were found to be more clonally expanded and to have lower generation probabilities than equally common non-associated chains. In an earlier analysis of 450 to 750 of the donors, most TCR beta V segments appeared in productive rearrangements about 87% or about 30% of the time, broadly matching IMGT annotations. A further reported finding was that TCR beta sequences accurately predicted the HLA-A and HLA-B alleles for most subjects in the first cohort. At a false discovery rate of 0.05, a later analysis linked about 16,000 TCR beta sequences to specific HLA alleles. Because HLA typing was missing for some donors at each locus, association tests included only the typed subset. The cohort was sequenced for TCR beta chains only, and without alpha or paired-chain data the features that could be detected were limited. When HLA alleles, especially DR and DQ, strongly co-occurred, attributing TCR associations to individual alleles was difficult. It was suggested by the authors that the approach could potentially be generalized to other disease states and immunological phenotypes. A cluster of highly shared sequence variants was judged likely to be a technical artifact of the sequencing pipeline. While some public TCRs were present in many individuals, most TCR sequences turned up only very rarely across donors. In a later analysis, the rate of TCR association differed among HLA loci, with DRB1 alleles having the most associated TCRs and HLA-C alleles having the fewest. In a later analysis, several top co-occurrence clusters were reported to appear linked to parvovirus B19, influenza, CMV and Epstein-Barr virus. The classifier was reported to diagnose cytomegalovirus status with high specificity and sensitivity in both the original and validation cohorts. For the cohort, immune exposure information was limited to CMV serostatus. Three of the identified cytomegalovirus-associated TCR beta chains were confirmed in vitro to be specific for cytomegalovirus antigens.

A distance of 16 bases separates the germline ends of V and J, which lose 5 bases and 2 bases respectively. CDR1 is given as MDHEN and CDR2 as SYDVKM, both from the germline V gene. The CDR3 covers 15 residues, taking in both the cysteine and the phenylalanine. CDR3 DNA is the only sequence kept; it has 45 bases, read in frame from the first base. Receptor amplification or capture employed the immunoSEQ multiplex PCR assay. For the multiplex PCR, a mixture combining 60 forward primers for TCR Vbeta segments and 13 reverse primers for TCR Jbeta segments was used. The CDR3 region of rearranged TCR beta genes was amplified from genomic DNA with a multiplex PCR assay. The Illumina HiSeq System was used to sequence the amplified TCR beta libraries as 87-base-pair reads. The study's processing was this. In a later analysis, roughly 80 million unique TCR beta chains were counted across the 500 to 850 repertoires, and roughly 10 million of these chains were shared by at least two donors. A nearest-neighbor algorithm error-corrected the raw reads and collapsed the reads into unique sequences, merging closely related sequences to remove PCR and sequencing errors. Alignment of CDR3 sequences to IMGT reference sequences was used to assign V, D and J gene segments. Each retained sequence needed at least a six-nucleotide match to both a V gene segment and a J gene segment. Rearrangements were called productive when the CDR3 lacked stop codons and stayed in frame with V and J; all others were non-productive. CDR3 was defined by IMGT convention, running from the second conserved V-encoded cysteine to the conserved J-encoded phenylalanine. The earlier analysis of approximately 500 of the donors excluded sequences that lacked an unambiguous match to a single V gene segment. In an earlier analysis of roughly 600 of the donors, a V segment was called functional when productive rearrangements were above 56.7%, and segregating when the standard deviation between donors exceeded 5%. A statistical classification framework was developed to diagnose cytomegalovirus status using the catalog of TCR beta chain sequences. In a later analysis, TCR nucleotide sequences were compared against IMGT/GENE-DB human TR gene sequences so that V and J genes could be assigned. A later analysis assigned CDR3 sequences and most-parsimonious VDJ recombination scenarios with the TCRdist pipeline. In a later analysis, each TCR beta chain was defined by its CDR3 amino acid sequence together with its V-gene family, and reads without a unique V-gene family were excluded. As a way to deal with suspected cross-contamination and a sequencing artifact, a later analysis dropped nearly 600 nucleotide sequences that were highly shared and had low generation probability. For each public chain, a later analysis derived a clonal expansion index from normalized ranks of inferred template counts within each repertoire. Generation probabilities in a later analysis came from a VDJ recombination model fitted to out-of-frame rearrangements, and those results were checked against IGoR. In a later analysis, TCR-TCR, TCR-HLA and TCR-CMV co-occurrence was scored with hypergeometric tests, and a repertoire-size bias correction was applied to TCR pairs. In a later analysis, false discovery rates were estimated by permuting HLA or CMV assignments 20 times. A later analysis grouped co-occurring TCRs with DBSCAN, adding TCRdist sequence similarity when clustering within HLA-allele-positive subsets. For co-occurrence clustering, repertoires with fewer than 30,000 or more than 120,000 public chains were excluded, along with about five repertoires with anomalous nucleotide sharing. In TCRdb, the immuneACCESS table is reduced to in-frame sequences with V and J assigned. These tables do not hold every clone; where another copy was compared, an unresolved V gene accounts for under half, and the others remain unexplained. The V and J calls and clone size were taken over from that table, and D and trimming were inferred from the DNA. Present in this sample are around 120,000 clones, roughly 82% of which were seen just once. Roughly 2.7% of the sample goes to the ten largest clones.

The cohort was made up of hundreds of healthy bone marrow donors. Cohort members were all nominally healthy when sampled, although unrecorded immune exposures were likely present. The donor tested CMV seronegative and was one of the 352 seronegative cohort members. A peripheral blood sample was provided by each donor, and peripheral blood mononuclear cells were used for TCR beta sequencing. The Qiagen DNeasy Blood Extraction Kit was used to extract genomic DNA from the blood cell samples. On this clone itself: This receptor's antigen is unknown. No per-base quality is available; no much larger clone lies one base away.

The rearrangement combines TRBV28 with TRBJ2-7; the D gene is perhaps TRBD2, from 5 matching bases. This clonotype was obtained from a man in his fifties in good health and CMV-seronegative. Sequences were obtained from PBMCs. The CDR3 reads CASSPRRSGPYEQYF. Read as DNA, the sequence is TGTGCCAGCAGTCCACGGAGGTCCGGGCCCTACGAGCAGTACTTC.